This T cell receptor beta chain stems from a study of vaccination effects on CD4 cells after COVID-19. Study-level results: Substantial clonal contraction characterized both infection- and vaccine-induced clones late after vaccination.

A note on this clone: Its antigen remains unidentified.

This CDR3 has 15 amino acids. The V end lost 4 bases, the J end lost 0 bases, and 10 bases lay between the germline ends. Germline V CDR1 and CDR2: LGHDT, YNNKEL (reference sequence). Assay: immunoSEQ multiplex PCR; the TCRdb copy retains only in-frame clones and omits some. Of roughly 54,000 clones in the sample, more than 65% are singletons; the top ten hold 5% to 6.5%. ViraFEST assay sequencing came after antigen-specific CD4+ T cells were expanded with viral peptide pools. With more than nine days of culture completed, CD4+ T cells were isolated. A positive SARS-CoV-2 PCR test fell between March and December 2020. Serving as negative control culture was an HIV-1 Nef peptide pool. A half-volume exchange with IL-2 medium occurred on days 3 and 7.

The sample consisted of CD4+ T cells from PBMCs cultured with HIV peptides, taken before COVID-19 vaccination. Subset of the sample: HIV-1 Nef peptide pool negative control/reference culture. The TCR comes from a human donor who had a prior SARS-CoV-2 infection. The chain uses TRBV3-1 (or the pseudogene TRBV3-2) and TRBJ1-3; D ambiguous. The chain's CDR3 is CASSRERISGNTIYF. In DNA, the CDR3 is TGTGCCAGCAGCCGGGAACGGATCTCTGGAAACACCATATATTTT.